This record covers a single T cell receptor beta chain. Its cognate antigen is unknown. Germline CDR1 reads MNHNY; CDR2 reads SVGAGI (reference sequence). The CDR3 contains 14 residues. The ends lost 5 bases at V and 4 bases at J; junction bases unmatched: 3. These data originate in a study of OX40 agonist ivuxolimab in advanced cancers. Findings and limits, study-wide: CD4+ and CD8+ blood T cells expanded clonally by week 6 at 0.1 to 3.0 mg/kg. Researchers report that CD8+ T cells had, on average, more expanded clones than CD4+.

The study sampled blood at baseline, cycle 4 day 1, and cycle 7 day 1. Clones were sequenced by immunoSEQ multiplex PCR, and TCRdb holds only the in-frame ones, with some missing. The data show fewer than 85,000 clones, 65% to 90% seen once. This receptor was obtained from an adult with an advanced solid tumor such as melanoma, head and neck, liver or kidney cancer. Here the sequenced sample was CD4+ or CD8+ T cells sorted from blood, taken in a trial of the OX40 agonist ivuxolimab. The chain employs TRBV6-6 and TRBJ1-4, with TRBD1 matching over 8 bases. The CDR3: CASSDRGLNEKLFF. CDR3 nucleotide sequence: TGTGCCAGCAGTGACAGGGGTCTTAATGAAAAACTGTTTTTT.